This T cell receptor (beta chain) was recorded in a study of Ad26.COV2.S vaccination and SARS-CoV-2 variants. Study-wide background: The authors gave Ad26.COV2.S intramuscularly, either once or twice 56 days apart. Study findings and constraints: Analyses of TCR breadth and depth may have underestimated total T cell responses. Responses of spike-specific T cells (both CD8+ and CD4+) reportedly showed substantial breadth after vaccination.

The sample's treatment: around 19 received Ad26.COV2.S at low or high dose, single or two shots; 5 received placebo; per-sample allocation not given. Samples were taken on day 63 after the first vaccine or placebo injection. Sequencing was performed with immunoSEQ multiplex PCR; in TCRdb, only in-frame clones are kept and a portion is missing. The repertoire consists of 350,000 to 400,000 clones, with about nine tenths occurring once and the leading ten covering around 1.8%. Germline CDR1 reads LGHDT; CDR2 reads YNNKEL (reference sequence). The CDR3 extends over 13 amino acids. J lost 10 bases, V lost 0 bases, and 4 bases had no gene match. Of note for this clone: Its antigen remains unidentified.

This sample comprised peripheral blood, obtained in a trial of Ad26.COV2.S vaccine versus placebo. The chain joins TRBV3-1 (or the pseudogene TRBV3-2) to TRBJ1-2; 8 bases map to TRBD1. This TCR was sampled from a person aged 18-60 years who received the Ad26.COV2.S COVID-19 vaccine or a placebo. CDR3 DNA sequence: TGTGCCAGCAGCCAAGAGAGGACAGGGCCCTACACCTTC. This sequence encodes CASSQERTGPYTF.